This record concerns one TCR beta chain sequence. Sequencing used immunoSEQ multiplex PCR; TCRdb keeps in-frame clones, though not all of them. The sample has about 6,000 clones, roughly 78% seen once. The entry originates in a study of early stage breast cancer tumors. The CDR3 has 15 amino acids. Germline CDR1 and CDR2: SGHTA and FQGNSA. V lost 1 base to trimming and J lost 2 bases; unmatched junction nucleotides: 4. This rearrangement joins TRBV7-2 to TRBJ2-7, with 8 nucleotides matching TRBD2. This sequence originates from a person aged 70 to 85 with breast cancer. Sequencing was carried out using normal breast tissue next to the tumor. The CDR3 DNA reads TGTGCCAGCAGCTTAGATACGGGAGGGCCCTACGAGCAGTACTTC. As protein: CASSLDTGGPYEQYF.